These 14 T cell receptor beta chains were all obtained from the same sample, sequenced in a study of blood T cells in healthy people across ages. Using a J-beta primer mix together with a sample-barcoded 5' primer, a second PCR was run for about 6 to 11 cycles. TCRdb reanalysed the 5' RACE reads using MiXCR and keeps one entry per CDR3 protein. The sample includes about 1.4 million distinct CDR3 sequences, approximately 59% of them seen just once. Sample: blood. These receptors were taken from a man between 18 and 29 years old in good health.

This chain connects TRBV12-3 or TRBV12-4 to TRBJ2-2, with D perhaps matching TRBD2 (5 bases). The CDR3 has 16 residues. Trimming pared 5 bases from V and 4 bases from J, leaving 17 bases between. In nucleotides, the CDR3 is TGTGCCAGCAGTACCGAATGGCGGGCCAGCACCGGGGAGCTGTTTTTT. This translates into CASSTEWRASTGELFF.

The chain uses TRBV5-1 and TRBJ2-1; TRBD2 matches at 13 bases. The germline V gene has CDR1 SGHRS and CDR2 YFSETQ. The CDR3 is made up of 18 amino acids. J gave up 2 bases and V 5 bases, and 10 bases lay outside the gene matches. The CDR3 bases are TGCGCCAGCAGAAGGACTAGCGGGAGAGGGGACCCCTACAATGAGCAGTTCTTC. Translating it yields CASRRTSGRGDPYNEQFF.

The chain employs TRBV29-1 and TRBJ1-2; D is perhaps TRBD1 (5 bases). The germline V and J ends were trimmed by 6 bases and 1 base, with 15 bases remaining between them. Per the germline V gene, CDR1 is SQVTM and CDR2 is ANQGSEA. The CDR3 runs to 14 residues. The CDR3 nucleotides read TGCAGCGTAGCTTTGGGGCCCGTTAACTATGGCTACACCTTC. Its translation is CSVALGPVNYGYTF.

This clonotype has more than one count but fewer than ten. This chain connects TRBV28 to TRBJ2-5, with D possibly being TRBD1 or TRBD2 (5 bases each). The CDR3 spans 16 residues. The germline V gene has CDR1 MDHEN and CDR2 SYDVKM. Trimming shortened V by 4 bases and J by 3 bases, and 18 bases separated the two germline ends. CDR3 nucleotides: TGTGCCAGCAGTTCATATGGGACCGCACCAAAAGAGACCCAGTACTTC. It codes for CASSSYGTAPKETQYF.

V usage is TRBV20-1 and J usage is TRBJ1-5; D is perhaps TRBD1 (5 bases). Germline V gives CDR1 DFQATT, CDR2 SNEGSKA (reference sequence). CDR3 size: 14 residues. Trimming shortened V by 6 bases and J by 9 bases, and 21 bases separated the two germline ends. CDR3: CSALGAEIGAPQHF. CDR3 sequence (DNA): TGCAGTGCCTTGGGCGCCGAAATTGGGGCGCCCCAGCATTTT.

Here the CDR3 reads CASNLWVTTEAFF. The CDR3 nucleotides are TGTGCCAGCAACCTATGGGTAACCACTGAAGCTTTCTTT. The genes are TRBV12-3 or TRBV12-4 and TRBJ1-1; D unclear. Trimming stripped 7 bases from V and 4 bases from J, with 13 bases between. The CDR3 has 13 residues.

This clonotype turned up a few times. The chain has TRBV6-2 or TRBV6-3 and TRBJ2-1; no firm D call. This CDR3 is built from 14 residues. Trimming shortened V by 3 bases and J by 1 base, and 7 bases separated the two germline ends. CDR1 is MNHEY and CDR2 is SVGEGT in the germline V gene. In nucleotides, the CDR3 is TGTGCCAGCAGTTATGCTAGTTCCTACAATGAGCAGTTCTTC. Protein product: CASSYASSYNEQFF.

This chain links TRBV20-1 with TRBJ1-1, with TRBD1 matching over 8 bases. CDR1 and CDR2 (germline): DFQATT, SNEGSKA (reference sequence). Trimming removed 3 bases from V and 8 bases from J; junction bases left unmatched: 14. The CDR3 length is 15 residues. CDR3 nucleotide sequence: TGCAGTGCTAGCCCCGGTGGCAGGGGGCGAGAAGAAGCTTTCTTT. This codes for CSASPGGRGREEAFF.

The chain employs TRBV10-2 and TRBJ1-6; the D gene is possibly TRBD1 (6 bases). Germline CDR1 and CDR2: WSHSY and SAAADI. The CDR3 length is 14 residues. V lost 10 bases to trimming and J lost 3 bases, with 13 bases between them. The CDR3 coding sequence is TGCGCCACCGGTACAGGGAACTATAATTCACCCCTCCACTTT. It is translated as CATGTGNYNSPLHF.

The V call is TRBV10-1, the J call TRBJ2-7; 9 bases map to TRBD1. After removal of 0 bases from V and 3 bases from J, the junction contained 15 bases not matched to a gene. This CDR3 spans 19 amino acids. Germline V gene data show CDR1 as WNHNN and CDR2 as SYGVQD (reference sequence). CDR3 residues: CASSESTPRGQGGIYEQYF. For the CDR3, the DNA is TGCGCCAGCAGTGAGTCGACTCCACGGGGACAGGGAGGGATCTACGAGCAGTACTTC.

The chain employs TRBV20-1 and TRBJ2-7, with 7 bases that match TRBD2. Germline CDR1 DFQATT, CDR2 SNEGSKA (reference sequence). J lost 7 bases, V lost 5 bases, and 11 bases had no gene match. The CDR3 extends over 13 amino acids. The CDR3 sequence: CSARGLEVREQYF. Here the CDR3 DNA reads TGCAGTGCTCGTGGACTAGAGGTGAGGGAGCAGTACTTC.

The chain joins TRBV20-1 to TRBJ1-5, with D possibly being TRBD1 (5 bases). Trimming took 4 bases from V and 2 from J, leaving 12 bases between them. CDR1 is DFQATT, CDR2 SNEGSKA, per germline (reference sequence). The CDR3 is 14 residues long. The CDR3 bases are TGCAGTGCTATGGAGCGGGGCCGCAATCAGCCCCAGCATTTT. Translated: CSAMERGRNQPQHF.

Only a few counts were recorded for this clonotype. V is TRBV29-1 and J is TRBJ2-7; 7 nucleotides agree with TRBD1. J lost 2 bases, V lost 3 bases, and 4 bases had no gene match. The CDR3 spans 13 residues. Germline values: CDR1 SQVTM, CDR2 ANQGSEA. This CDR3 reads CSVDFQGAYEQYF. The CDR3 DNA is TGCAGCGTTGATTTTCAGGGGGCCTACGAGCAGTACTTC.

This sequence joins TRBV7-2 and TRBJ1-5; perhaps TRBD1 as D (6 bases). This CDR3 contains 16 residues. The germline V gene encodes CDR1 SGHTA and CDR2 FQGNSA. The germline V and J ends were trimmed by 4 bases and 6 bases, with 19 bases remaining between them. CDR3 sequence (DNA): TGTGCCAGCAGCTATCAAGGGGCAGGGGAAGGTCAGCCCCAGCATTTT. It yields the protein CASSYQGAGEGQPQHF.